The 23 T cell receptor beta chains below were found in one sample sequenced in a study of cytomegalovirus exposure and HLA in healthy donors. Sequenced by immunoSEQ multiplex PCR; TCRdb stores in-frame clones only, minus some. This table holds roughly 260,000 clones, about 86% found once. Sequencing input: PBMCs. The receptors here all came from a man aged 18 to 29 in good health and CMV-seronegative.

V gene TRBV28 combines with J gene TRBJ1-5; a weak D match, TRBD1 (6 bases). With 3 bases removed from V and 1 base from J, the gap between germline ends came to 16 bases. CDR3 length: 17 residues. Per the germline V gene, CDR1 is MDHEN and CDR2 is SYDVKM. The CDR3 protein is CASSLWGGAGSNQPQHF. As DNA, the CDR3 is TGTGCCAGCAGTTTGTGGGGGGGCGCGGGGAGCAATCAGCCCCAGCATTTT. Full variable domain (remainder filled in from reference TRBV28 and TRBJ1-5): DVKVTQSSRYLVKRTGEKVFLECVQDMDHENMFWYRQDPGLGLRLIYFSYDVKMKEKGDIPEGYSVSREKKERFSLILESASTNQTSMYLCASSLWGGAGSNQPQHFGDGTRLSIL.

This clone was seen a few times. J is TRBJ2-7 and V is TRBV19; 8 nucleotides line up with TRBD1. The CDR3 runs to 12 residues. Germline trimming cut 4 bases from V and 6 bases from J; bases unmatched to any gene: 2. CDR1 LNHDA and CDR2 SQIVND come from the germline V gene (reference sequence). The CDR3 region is CASSRQGTEQYF. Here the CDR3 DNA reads TGTGCCAGTAGTAGACAGGGGACCGAGCAGTACTTC.

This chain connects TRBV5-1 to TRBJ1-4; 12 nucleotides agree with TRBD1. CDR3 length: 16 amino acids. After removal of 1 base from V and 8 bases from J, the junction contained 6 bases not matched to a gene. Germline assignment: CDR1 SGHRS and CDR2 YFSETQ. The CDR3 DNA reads TGCGCCAGCAGCTTGTCACCGGGACAGGGGGCCGAAAAACTGTTTTTT. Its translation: CASSLSPGQGAEKLFF.

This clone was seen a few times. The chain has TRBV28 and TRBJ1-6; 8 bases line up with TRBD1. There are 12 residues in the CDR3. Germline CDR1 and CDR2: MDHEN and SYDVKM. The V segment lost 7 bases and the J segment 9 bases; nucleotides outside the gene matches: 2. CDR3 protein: CASNRGASPLHF. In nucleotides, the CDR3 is TGTGCCAGCAACAGGGGGGCTTCACCCCTCCACTTT.

The CDR3, as DNA: TGTGCCAGCAGCTTAGAAGGGACAGGGGTAGGTTCACCCCTCCACTTT. Protein sequence: CASSLEGTGVGSPLHF. V and J are TRBV11-2 and TRBJ1-6; TRBD1 matches 10 bases. Germline CDR1 and CDR2: SGHAT and FQNNGV. This CDR3 region has 16 residues. V was clipped by 0 bases and J by 9 bases; unmatched bases: 5. The full variable domain, in which reference TRBV11-2 and TRBJ1-6 provide the parts outside the CDR3, is EAGVAQSPRYKIIEKRQSVAFWCNPISGHATLYWYQQILGQGPKLLIQFQNNGVVDDSQLPKDRFSAERLKGVDSTLKIQPAKLEDSAVYLCASSLEGTGVGSPLHFGNGTRLTVT.

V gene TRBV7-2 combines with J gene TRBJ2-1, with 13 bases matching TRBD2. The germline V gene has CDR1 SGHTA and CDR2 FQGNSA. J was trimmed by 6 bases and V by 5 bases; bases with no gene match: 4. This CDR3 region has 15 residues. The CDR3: CASSLGTSGTNEQFF. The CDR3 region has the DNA TGTGCCAGCAGCCTAGGGACTAGCGGGACCAATGAGCAGTTCTTC.

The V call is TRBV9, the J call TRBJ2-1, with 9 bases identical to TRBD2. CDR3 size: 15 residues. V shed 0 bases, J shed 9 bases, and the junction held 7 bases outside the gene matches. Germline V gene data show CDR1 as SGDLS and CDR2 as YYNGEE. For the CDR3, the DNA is TGTGCCAGCAGCGTAGAGGCTAGCGGGATCACTGAGCAGTTCTTC. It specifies CASSVEASGITEQFF.

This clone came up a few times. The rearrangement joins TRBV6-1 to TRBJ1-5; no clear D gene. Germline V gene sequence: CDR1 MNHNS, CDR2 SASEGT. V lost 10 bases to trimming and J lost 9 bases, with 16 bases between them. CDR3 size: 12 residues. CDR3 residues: CATWRLYMPQHF. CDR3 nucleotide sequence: TGTGCCACCTGGAGGTTGTATATGCCCCAGCATTTT.

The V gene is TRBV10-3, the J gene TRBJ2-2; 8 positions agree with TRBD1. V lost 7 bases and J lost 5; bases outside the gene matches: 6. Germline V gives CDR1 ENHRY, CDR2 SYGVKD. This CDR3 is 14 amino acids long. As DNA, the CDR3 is TGTGCCATCACCAAAAGACAGGGGACCGGGGAGCTGTTTTTT. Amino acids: CAITKRQGTGELFF.

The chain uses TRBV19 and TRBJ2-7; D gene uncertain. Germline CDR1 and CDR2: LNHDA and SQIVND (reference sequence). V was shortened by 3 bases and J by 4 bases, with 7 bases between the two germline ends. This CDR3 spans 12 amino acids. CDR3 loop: CASSIVPYEQYF. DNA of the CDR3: TGTGCCAGTAGTATTGTCCCTTACGAGCAGTACTTC.

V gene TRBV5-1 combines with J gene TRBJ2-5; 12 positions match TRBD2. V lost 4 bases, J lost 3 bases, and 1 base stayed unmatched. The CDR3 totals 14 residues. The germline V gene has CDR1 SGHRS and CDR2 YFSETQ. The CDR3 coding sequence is TGCGCCAGCAGCCGGACTAGCGGGGAAGAGACCCAGTACTTC. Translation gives CASSRTSGEETQYF.

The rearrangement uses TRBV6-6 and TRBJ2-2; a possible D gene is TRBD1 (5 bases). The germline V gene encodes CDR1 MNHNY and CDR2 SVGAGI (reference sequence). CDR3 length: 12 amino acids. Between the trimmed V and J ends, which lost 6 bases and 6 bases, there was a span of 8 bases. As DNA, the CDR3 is TGTGCCAGCAGCCCAGGGTCCGGGGAGCTGTTTTTT. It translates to CASSPGSGELFF.

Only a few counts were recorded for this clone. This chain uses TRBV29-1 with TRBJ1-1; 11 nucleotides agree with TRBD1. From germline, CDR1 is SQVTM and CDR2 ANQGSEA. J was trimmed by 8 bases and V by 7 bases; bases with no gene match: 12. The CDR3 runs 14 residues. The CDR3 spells CSAIAGTGGVEAFF. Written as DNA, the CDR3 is TGCAGCGCTATCGCCGGGACAGGGGGTGTGGAAGCTTTCTTT.

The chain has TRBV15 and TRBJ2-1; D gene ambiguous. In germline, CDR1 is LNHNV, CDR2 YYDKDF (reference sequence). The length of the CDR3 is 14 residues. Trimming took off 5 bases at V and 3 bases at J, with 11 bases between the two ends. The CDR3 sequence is CATSLVANYNEQFF. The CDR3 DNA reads TGTGCCACCAGCCTCGTCGCGAACTACAATGAGCAGTTCTTC.

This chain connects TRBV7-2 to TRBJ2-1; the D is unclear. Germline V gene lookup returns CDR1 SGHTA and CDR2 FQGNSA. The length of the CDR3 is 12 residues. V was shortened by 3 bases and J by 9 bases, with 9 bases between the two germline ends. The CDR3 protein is CASSFEVGEQFF. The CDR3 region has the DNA TGTGCCAGCAGCTTTGAGGTGGGTGAGCAGTTCTTC.

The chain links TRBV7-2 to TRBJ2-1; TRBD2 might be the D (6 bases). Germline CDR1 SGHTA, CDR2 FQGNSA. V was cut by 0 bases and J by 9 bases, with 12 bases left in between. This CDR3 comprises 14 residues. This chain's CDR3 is CASSLAGTWAEQFF. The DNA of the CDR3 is TGTGCCAGCAGCTTAGCTGGGACTTGGGCTGAGCAGTTCTTC.

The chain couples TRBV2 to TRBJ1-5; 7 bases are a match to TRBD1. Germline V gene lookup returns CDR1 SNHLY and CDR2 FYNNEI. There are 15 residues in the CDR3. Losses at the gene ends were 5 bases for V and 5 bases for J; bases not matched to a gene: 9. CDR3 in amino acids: CASSPSDRAHQPQHF. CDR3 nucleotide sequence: TGTGCCAGCAGTCCCAGCGACAGGGCGCATCAGCCCCAGCATTTT.

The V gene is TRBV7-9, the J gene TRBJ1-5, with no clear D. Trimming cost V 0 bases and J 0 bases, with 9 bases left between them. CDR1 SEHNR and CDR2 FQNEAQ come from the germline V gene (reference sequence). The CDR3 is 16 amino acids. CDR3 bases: TGTGCCAGCAGCTTAGCAGCGGGCTATAGCAATCAGCCCCAGCATTTT. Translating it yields CASSLAAGYSNQPQHF.

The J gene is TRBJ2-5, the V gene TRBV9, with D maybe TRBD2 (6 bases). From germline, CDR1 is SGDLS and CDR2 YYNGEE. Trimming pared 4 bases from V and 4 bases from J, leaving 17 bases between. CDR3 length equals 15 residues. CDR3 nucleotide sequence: TGTGCCAGCAGCCTCACCGGGACTCAGAGAGAGACCCAGTACTTC. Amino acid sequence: CASSLTGTQRETQYF.

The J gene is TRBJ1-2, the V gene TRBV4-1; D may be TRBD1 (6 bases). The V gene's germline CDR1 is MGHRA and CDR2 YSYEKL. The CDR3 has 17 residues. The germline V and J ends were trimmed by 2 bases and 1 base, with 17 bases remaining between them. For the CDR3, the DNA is TGCGCCAGCAGCCAACCTTTTACAGGGATTTTTAACTATGGCTACACCTTC. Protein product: CASSQPFTGIFNYGYTF.

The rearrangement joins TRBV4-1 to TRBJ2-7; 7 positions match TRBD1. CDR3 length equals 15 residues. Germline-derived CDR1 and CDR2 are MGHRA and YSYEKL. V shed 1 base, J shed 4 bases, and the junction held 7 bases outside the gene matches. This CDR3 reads CASSQVPGQHYEQYF. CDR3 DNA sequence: TGCGCCAGCAGCCAAGTGCCGGGACAGCATTACGAGCAGTACTTC.

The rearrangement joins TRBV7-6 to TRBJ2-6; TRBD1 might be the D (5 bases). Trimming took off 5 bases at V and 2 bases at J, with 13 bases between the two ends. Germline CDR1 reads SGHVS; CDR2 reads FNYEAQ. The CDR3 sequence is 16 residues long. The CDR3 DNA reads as TGTGCCAGCAGCCGGCCTAGGGGCGCTGGGGCCAACGTCCTGACTTTC. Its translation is CASSRPRGAGANVLTF. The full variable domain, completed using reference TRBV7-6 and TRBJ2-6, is GAGVSQSPRYKVTKRGQDVALRCDPISGHVSLYWYRQALGQGPEFLTYFNYEAQQDKSGLPNDRFSAERPEGSISTLTIQRTEQRDSAMYRCASSRPRGAGANVLTFGAGSRLTVL.

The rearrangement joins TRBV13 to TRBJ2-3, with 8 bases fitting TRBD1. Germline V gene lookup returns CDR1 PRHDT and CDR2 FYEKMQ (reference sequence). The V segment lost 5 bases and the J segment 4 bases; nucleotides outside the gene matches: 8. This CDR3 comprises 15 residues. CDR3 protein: CASSGDRGPADTQYF. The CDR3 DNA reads TGTGCCAGCAGCGGTGACAGGGGTCCGGCAGATACGCAGTATTTT.